Below, 29 T cell receptor beta chains from the same sample are listed, as sequenced in a study of neurological immune-mediated disorders (dated by TCRdb to the late 2010s). The library was generated by 5' RACE. Sequencer: Illumina HiSeq 2500. In-frame beta chains were kept once TCRdb had trimmed the public reads at Q25 with fastp and called clones with MiXCR. Every distinct CDR3 protein forms one entry, paired with its most common genes and DNA. This sample is represented by some 21,000 distinct CDR3 sequences; around 6.2% of them were singletons. The biggest ten clones account for roughly 43% of the sample. Sequenced material: CD8+ T cells from blood. Receptors originate from a man younger than 35 in good health.

The table lists this clonotype with many counts. The V and J genes are TRBV6-1 and TRBJ1-1; D unresolved. Germline loops: CDR1 MNHNS, CDR2 SASEGT. Between the trimmed V and J ends, which lost 3 bases and 0 bases, there was a span of 5 bases. The CDR3 extends over 13 amino acids. CDR3 nucleotides: TGTGCCAGCAGTGACAAAATGAACACTGAAGCTTTCTTT. Translated: CASSDKMNTEAFF.

This clonotype was seen many times. The genes are TRBV20-1 and TRBJ1-3; D is ambiguous. Per the germline V gene, CDR1 is DFQATT and CDR2 is SNEGSKA (reference sequence). The V and J ends lost 0 bases and 0 bases respectively, with 9 bases between them. The CDR3 extends over 15 amino acids. As DNA, the CDR3 is TGCAGTGCTAGAGATGGGGTTTTCTCTGGAAACACCATATATTTT. It yields the protein CSARDGVFSGNTIYF.

In this sample, this clonotype turned up many times. The chain couples TRBV6-5 to TRBJ1-1; a weak D match, TRBD1 (6 bases). The ends were cut back, 1 base at V and 1 base at J, with 10 bases in the middle. In germline, CDR1 is MNHEY, CDR2 SVGAGI. CDR3 length equals 15 residues. The CDR3 nucleotides read TGTGCCAGCAGTTACTATCGGACAGCGAACACTGAAGCTTTCTTT. Translation: CASSYYRTANTEAFF.

This clonotype was counted ten times or more. This chain connects TRBV6-5 to TRBJ2-6; 7 bases match TRBD1. CDR1 and CDR2 (germline): MNHEY, SVGAGI. Germline trimming cut 10 bases from V and 0 bases from J; bases unmatched to any gene: 6. The CDR3 covers 15 residues. CDR3 sequence reads: CATRDSYSGANVLTF. The CDR3 nucleotides are TGTGCCACCCGGGACAGCTACTCTGGGGCCAACGTCCTGACTTTC.

This clonotype showed up many times. CDR3 residues: CASSQTGGRNQPQHF. CDR3 in DNA: TGTGCCAGCAGTCAGACAGGGGGCCGCAATCAGCCCCAGCATTTT. J is TRBJ1-5 and V is TRBV12-3 or TRBV12-4, with 10 bases identical to TRBD1. After removal of 5 bases from V and 2 bases from J, the junction contained 3 bases not matched to a gene. The CDR3 has 15 residues.

The sample holds many counts of this clonotype. The chain recombines TRBV20-1 with TRBJ2-7; D possibly corresponds to TRBD1 (7 bases). Deletions cut 3 bases from V and 7 bases from J, with 16 bases between. Germline V gene data show CDR1 as DFQATT and CDR2 as SNEGSKA (reference sequence). This CDR3 contains 13 residues. The CDR3 DNA sequence: TGCAGTGCTAGGTGGAGGGGGCGGGGAGAGCAGTACTTC. This sequence encodes CSARWRGRGEQYF.

V usage is TRBV12-3 or TRBV12-4 and J usage is TRBJ2-7, with D perhaps TRBD2 (5 bases). The CDR3 has 13 amino acids. V lost 5 bases to trimming and J lost 4 bases, with 12 bases between them. The CDR3 protein is CASSAKGGYEQYF. The CDR3 DNA follows: TGTGCCAGCAGTGCCAAGGGCGGGTACGAGCAGTACTTC.

This clonotype was seen at least ten times. This sequence joins TRBV5-1 and TRBJ2-1; 9 bases fit TRBD2. V shed 4 bases, J shed 8 bases, and the junction held 10 bases outside the gene matches. CDR1 and CDR2 (germline): SGHRS, YFSETQ. The CDR3 totals 15 residues. For the CDR3, the DNA is TGCGCCAGCAGCCACGGGCGGCGGGGGGGCGATGAGCAGTTCTTC. Translation gives CASSHGRRGGDEQFF. The variable domain in full, completed from reference TRBV5-1 and TRBJ2-1, reads KAGVTQTPRYLIKTRGQQVTLSCSPISGHRSVSWYQQTPGQGLQFLFEYFSETQRNKGNFPGRFSGRQFSNSRSEMNVSTLELGDSALYLCASSHGRRGGDEQFFGPGTRLTVL.

The sample holds many counts of this clonotype. The gene calls are TRBV19 and TRBJ2-7; 7 bases fit TRBD2. The junction had 8 bases not matched to a gene; V was cut back by 6 bases and J by 3 bases. This CDR3 contains 14 residues. In germline, CDR1 is LNHDA, CDR2 SQIVND (reference sequence). In DNA, the CDR3 is TGTGCCAGTAGCCCTGAGAGCGGGATCTACGAGCAGTACTTC. It is translated as CASSPESGIYEQYF.

This clonotype was seen many times. This chain links TRBV7-2 with TRBJ1-4, with D unresolved. From germline, CDR1 is SGHTA and CDR2 FQGNSA. The CDR3 is 16 residues long. V was pared by 1 base and J by 1 base, with 10 bases between. The CDR3 DNA reads TGTGCCAGCAGCTTAGGAGGGAGGCGAACTAATGAAAAACTGTTTTTT. Translated: CASSLGGRRTNEKLFF.

This clonotype was recorded at least ten times. The chain combines TRBV7-6 with TRBJ1-4; D is ambiguous. Trimming removed 1 base from V and 5 bases from J, with 14 bases in between. This CDR3 has 16 residues. Germline CDR1 SGHVS, CDR2 FNYEAQ. The CDR3 spells CASSLDVVAENEKLFF. The DNA for the CDR3 is TGTGCCAGCAGCTTAGATGTTGTGGCAGAAAATGAAAAACTGTTTTTT. Together with reference TRBV7-6 and TRBJ1-4, the CDR3 gives the full variable domain: GAGVSQSPRYKVTKRGQDVALRCDPISGHVSLYWYRQALGQGPEFLTYFNYEAQQDKSGLPNDRFSAERPEGSISTLTIQRTEQRDSAMYRCASSLDVVAENEKLFFGSGTQLSVL.

This clonotype appeared many times. The chain couples TRBV7-3 to TRBJ2-7; weak D call: TRBD2 (5 bases). CDR1 is SGHTA and CDR2 is FQGTGA in the germline V gene. The CDR3 has 14 amino acids. V was cut by 1 base and J by 0 bases, with 7 bases left in between. The DNA for the CDR3 is TGTGCCAGCAGCTTAAGTGGAGGCTCCTACGAGCAGTACTTC. It is translated as CASSLSGGSYEQYF.

This clonotype was detected ten times or more. This sequence joins TRBV4-1 and TRBJ2-7, with D unclear. CDR3 length equals 16 residues. Trimming shortened V by 4 bases and J by 3 bases, and 19 bases separated the two germline ends. Germline values: CDR1 MGHRA, CDR2 YSYEKL. The CDR3 protein is CASSPGMQARIYEQYF. In DNA, the CDR3 is TGCGCCAGCAGCCCTGGAATGCAGGCAAGGATCTACGAGCAGTACTTC.

This clonotype was recorded many times. V and J are TRBV18 and TRBJ1-1; possible D gene TRBD1, 5 bases. V was shortened by 2 bases and J by 1 base, with 14 bases between the two germline ends. Germline assignment: CDR1 KGHSH and CDR2 LQKENI. This CDR3 is 16 amino acids long. The CDR3 DNA reads TGTGCCAGCTCACCATCGCAGCCCGGGGGGAACACTGAAGCTTTCTTT. Its protein is CASSPSQPGGNTEAFF.

This clonotype was observed many times. The chain couples TRBV29-1 to TRBJ2-3, with D perhaps matching TRBD2 (6 bases). This CDR3 comprises 16 residues. Per germline, CDR1 SQVTM and CDR2 ANQGSEA. V was clipped by 0 bases and J by 0 bases, with 13 bases between them. The CDR3 spells CSVEDWGGASTDTQYF. The CDR3 DNA reads as TGCAGCGTTGAAGATTGGGGCGGGGCTAGCACAGATACGCAGTATTTT.

This chain connects TRBV6-2 or TRBV6-3 to TRBJ1-2, with no clear D. V was shortened by 4 bases and J by 3 bases, with 3 bases between the two germline ends. The CDR3 totals 11 residues. Germline V CDR1 and CDR2: MNHEY, SVGEGT. As DNA, the CDR3 is TGTGCCAGCAGTTCGTACTATGGCTACACCTTC. It translates to CASSSYYGYTF.

This clonotype was observed at least ten times. The rearrangement uses TRBV5-1 and TRBJ2-7; D remains ambiguous. This CDR3 contains 16 residues. With 0 bases removed from V and 4 bases from J, the gap between germline ends came to 17 bases. Germline CDR1 is SGHRS and CDR2 is YFSETQ. DNA for the CDR3: TGCGCCAGCAGCTTGGACCTAACTCGCGTTCGGTACGAGCAGTACTTC. This codes for CASSLDLTRVRYEQYF.

This clonotype was recorded many times. The chain links TRBV9 to TRBJ1-5; D is uncertain. This CDR3 contains 13 residues. CDR1 and CDR2 from the germline V gene are SGDLS and YYNGEE. Trimming stripped 2 bases from V and 5 bases from J, with 8 bases between. CDR3 nucleotides: TGTGCCAGCAGCGTTTCAATTCATCAGCCCCAGCATTTT. Translating it yields CASSVSIHQPQHF.

This clonotype was counted many times. The CDR3 DNA is TGTGCCAGCAGTTTTCGAGACGGCAATCAGCCCCAGCATTTT. This encodes CASSFRDGNQPQHF. V usage is TRBV27 and J usage is TRBJ1-5; D not resolved. The CDR3 consists of 14 residues. CDR1 is MNHEY and CDR2 is SMNVEV in the germline V gene (reference sequence). V was clipped by 3 bases and J by 2 bases, with 8 bases between them.

This clonotype was seen repeatedly, ten times or more. The V call is TRBV7-6, the J call TRBJ2-1; 10 positions match TRBD1. V was clipped by 0 bases and J by 7 bases; unmatched bases: 3. Germline CDR1 reads SGHVS; CDR2 reads FNYEAQ. This CDR3 has 15 residues. CDR3 DNA: TGTGCCAGCAGCTTAGCCGGGACAGGGGAGAATGAGCAGTTCTTC. Translating gives CASSLAGTGENEQFF.

In this sample, this clonotype turned up many times. CDR3 coding DNA: TGTGCCAGCAGTCTACAGAACACCGGGGAGCTGTTTTTT. This encodes CASSLQNTGELFF. The chain couples TRBV6-5 to TRBJ2-2, with D hard to call. The V end lost 5 bases, the J end lost 1 base, and 5 bases lay between the germline ends. The germline V gene encodes CDR1 MNHEY and CDR2 SVGAGI. CDR3 length equals 13 residues.

CDR3 region: CASSSHPGDRDYLFGNEQFF. Written as DNA, the CDR3 is TGTGCCAGCAGCTCCCACCCGGGGGACAGGGATTATCTTTTCGGTAATGAGCAGTTCTTC. The V call is TRBV7-3, the J call TRBJ2-1; 9 bases are shared with TRBD1. V gave up 4 bases and J gave up 7 bases; unmatched junction bases: 23. Germline CDR1 SGHTA, CDR2 FQGTGA. The CDR3 totals 20 residues.

This clonotype was counted ten times or more. The rearrangement links TRBV10-3 to TRBJ1-1; 8 bases map to TRBD1. Germline V gene sequence: CDR1 ENHRY, CDR2 SYGVKD. V was clipped by 11 bases and J by 2 bases; unmatched bases: 16. The CDR3 runs to 16 residues. The CDR3 here is CAALGSPGQVNTEAFF. For the CDR3, the DNA is TGTGCCGCCCTAGGGTCCCCGGGACAGGTCAACACTGAAGCTTTCTTT.

This clonotype was found many times. V is TRBV5-1 and J is TRBJ1-1, with D uncertain. The V gene lost 0 bases and the J gene lost 5 bases, with 8 bases spanning the gap. Germline CDR1 is SGHRS and CDR2 is YFSETQ. The CDR3 totals 13 residues. CDR3 protein: CASSLGGTTEAFF. DNA for the CDR3: TGCGCCAGCAGCTTGGGTGGCACTACTGAAGCTTTCTTT.

This clonotype was recorded many times. The rearrangement uses TRBV7-9 and TRBJ1-1; no clear D gene. CDR1 is SEHNR and CDR2 is FQNEAQ in the germline V gene (reference sequence). Trimming pared 1 base from V and 3 bases from J, leaving 15 bases between. CDR3 size: 16 residues. In nucleotides, the CDR3 is TGTGCCAGCAGCTTAGGAGTTTTGGCCACCTACACTGAAGCTTTCTTT. Amino acids: CASSLGVLATYTEAFF.

This clonotype was seen repeatedly, ten times or more. CDR3 coding DNA: TGTGCCAGCCTGGCCAGTAGCTCCTACGAGCAGTACTTC. Residues: CASLASSSYEQYF. This chain connects TRBV7-9 to TRBJ2-7; no reliable D call. Germline-derived CDR1 and CDR2 are SEHNR and FQNEAQ (reference sequence). V was cut by 8 bases and J by 0 bases, with 11 bases left in between. There are 13 residues in the CDR3. Combining the CDR3 with reference TRBV7-9 and TRBJ2-7 gives the whole variable domain DTGVSQNPRHKITKRGQNVTFRCDPISEHNRLYWYRQTLGQGPEFLTYFQNEAQLEKSRLLSDRFSAERPKGSFSTLEIQRTEQGDSAMYLCASLASSSYEQYFGPGTRLTVT.

This clonotype has a count of ten or more. The chain joins TRBV6-1 to TRBJ1-2; 10 nucleotides match TRBD1. The CDR3 runs to 17 residues. The germline V gene has CDR1 MNHNS and CDR2 SASEGT. Trimming cost V 1 base and J 5 bases; bases outside gene matches: 10. The CDR3 sequence is CASSEGTGGDPGYGYTF. DNA for the CDR3: TGTGCCAGCAGTGAAGGGACAGGGGGAGATCCCGGGTATGGCTACACCTTC.

This clonotype was observed at least ten times. The chain links TRBV12-3 or TRBV12-4 to TRBJ1-1; no reliable D call. V lost 7 bases and J 0 bases, leaving 9 bases between the germline ends. This CDR3 region has 13 residues. CDR3 coding DNA: TGTGCCAGCACTGGACCGTTGAACACTGAAGCTTTCTTT. Translated: CASTGPLNTEAFF.

This clonotype was counted ten times or more. Written as DNA, the CDR3 is TGCAGTGCCTTCCCGGACAGGGAACGAAACACCATATATTTT. Translated: CSAFPDRERNTIYF. The rearrangement uses TRBV20-1 and TRBJ1-3, with 8 bases lining up with TRBD1. Germline loops: CDR1 DFQATT, CDR2 SNEGSKA (reference sequence). Trimming cost V 6 bases and J 5 bases; bases outside gene matches: 9. The CDR3 totals 14 residues.